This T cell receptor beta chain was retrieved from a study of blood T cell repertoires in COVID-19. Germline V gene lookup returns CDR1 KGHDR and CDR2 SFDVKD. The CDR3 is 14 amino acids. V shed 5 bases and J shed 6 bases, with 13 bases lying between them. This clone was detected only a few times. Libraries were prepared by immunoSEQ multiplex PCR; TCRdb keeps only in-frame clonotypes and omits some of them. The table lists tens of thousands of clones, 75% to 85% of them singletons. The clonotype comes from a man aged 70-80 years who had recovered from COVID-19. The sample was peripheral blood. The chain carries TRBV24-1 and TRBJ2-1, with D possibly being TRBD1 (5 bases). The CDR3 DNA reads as TGTGCCACCAGTGGGGTTGGGCAGGGCAATGAGCAGTTCTTC. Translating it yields CATSGVGQGNEQFF.